The next 18 T cell receptor beta chains were all read from a single sample in a study of CD8 T cells in ankylosing spondylitis. TCRdb re-called the 5' RACE reads with MiXCR, one entry per CDR3 protein. The table includes 200,000 to 250,000 distinct CDR3 sequences, roughly 8% detected once. The sequencing input was blood, either unsorted or a sorted T cell fraction (not recorded which). These receptors all come from a female donor with ankylosing spondylitis or in good health (not recorded which).

This clonotype was detected ten times or more. J is TRBJ2-7 and V is TRBV7-9, with 9 nucleotides matching TRBD1. Trimming took 3 bases from V and 3 from J; bases not matched to a gene: 12. The CDR3 covers 17 residues. CDR1 and CDR2 (germline): SEHNR, FQNEAQ (reference sequence). The CDR3 here is CASSFTLDRDRVYEQYF. The CDR3 DNA is TGTGCCAGCAGCTTTACCCTCGACCGGGACAGGGTCTACGAGCAGTACTTC.

The table lists this clonotype with many counts. The chain couples TRBV7-9 to TRBJ2-5; D unresolved. This CDR3 contains 12 residues. Trimming took 4 bases from V and 5 from J, leaving 8 bases between them. Looked up from germline, CDR1 is SEHNR and CDR2 is FQNEAQ (reference sequence). The CDR3 nucleotides read TGTGCCAGCAGCTGGTTGGGGGAGACCCAGTACTTC. Its translation: CASSWLGETQYF.

Many counts were recorded for this clonotype. The chain employs TRBV10-3 and TRBJ2-1; 8 bases are shared with TRBD2. CDR1 and CDR2 (germline): ENHRY, SYGVKD. The CDR3 is 14 residues long. The V segment lost 11 bases and the J segment 4 bases; nucleotides outside the gene matches: 10. The CDR3 DNA follows: TGTGCCCTACGGGGGGGAGGGCCGTACAATGAGCAGTTCTTC. It is translated as CALRGGGPYNEQFF.

This clonotype was recorded at least ten times. The chain couples TRBV19 to TRBJ2-4; D may be TRBD1 or TRBD2 (6 bases each). This CDR3 has 17 residues. The V end was cut by 7 bases, the J end by 8 bases, with 27 bases between. CDR1 and CDR2 from the germline V gene are LNHDA and SQIVND (reference sequence). CDR3 coding DNA: TGTGCCAGTACGGCAGCGGGCACGGGGGCGGGTTTGGACATTCAGTACTTC. This encodes CASTAAGTGAGLDIQYF.

This clonotype was recorded a few times. CDR3 sequence (DNA): TGTGCCAGCAGCCGTCCAATCCGGGACTCCCAACCTTCCAAAGAGACCCAGTACTTC. Its protein is CASSRPIRDSQPSKETQYF. The chain recombines TRBV7-8 with TRBJ2-5; the D gene is possibly TRBD2 (6 bases). Trimming stripped 5 bases from V and 3 bases from J, with 28 bases between. Germline V gene lookup returns CDR1 SGHVS and CDR2 FQNEAQ. The length of the CDR3 is 19 residues.

The sample holds many counts of this clonotype. V usage is TRBV7-9 and J usage is TRBJ1-2, with D maybe TRBD1 (5 bases). V was clipped by 2 bases and J by 4 bases, with 17 bases between them. Per the germline V gene, CDR1 is SEHNR and CDR2 is FQNEAQ (reference sequence). The length of the CDR3 is 16 residues. CDR3 region: CASSLSAGITGYGYTF. For the CDR3, the DNA is TGTGCCAGCAGCTTATCCGCAGGGATTACCGGCTATGGCTACACCTTC.

This clonotype was seen repeatedly, ten times or more. The rearrangement uses TRBV15 and TRBJ2-2; D may correspond to TRBD1 or TRBD2 (6 bases each). V shed 0 bases and J shed 4 bases, with 9 bases lying between them. Germline V gene data show CDR1 as LNHNV and CDR2 as YYDKDF (reference sequence). The CDR3 loop spans 15 amino acids. The chain's CDR3 is CATSREGGGTGELFF. CDR3 nucleotides: TGTGCCACCAGCAGAGAAGGAGGGGGCACCGGGGAGCTGTTTTTT.

This clonotype showed up many times. The rearrangement uses TRBV5-1 and TRBJ2-2; D is ambiguous. This CDR3 is 14 amino acids long. CDR1 is SGHRS, CDR2 YFSETQ, per germline. V gave up 5 bases and J gave up 10 bases, with 18 bases separating them. The CDR3 coding sequence is TGCGCCAGCAGGGAGAGAGACGTTCTCGCGGAGCTGTTTTTT. Its translation is CASRERDVLAELFF. The complete variable domain, with remaining parts taken from reference TRBV5-1 and TRBJ2-2, reads KAGVTQTPRYLIKTRGQQVTLSCSPISGHRSVSWYQQTPGQGLQFLFEYFSETQRNKGNFPGRFSGRQFSNSRSEMNVSTLELGDSALYLCASRERDVLAELFFGEGSRLTVL.

This clonotype was detected ten times or more. The chain recombines TRBV6-2 or TRBV6-3 with TRBJ1-1; the D gene is possibly TRBD1 (6 bases). This CDR3 is 15 amino acids long. Germline lookup yields CDR1 MNHEY and CDR2 SVGEGT. Trimming left V 6 bases short and J 8 bases short, with 22 bases between. CDR3 coding DNA: TGTGCCAGCAGCCCCCATAAGGGAGGGGGTTTCGAAGCTTTCTTT. Its translation: CASSPHKGGGFEAFF.

This clonotype was seen at least ten times. V is TRBV20-1 and J is TRBJ1-6, with D unclear. CDR3 length: 16 residues. CDR1 and CDR2 (germline): DFQATT, SNEGSKA (reference sequence). The V end lost 3 bases, the J end lost 0 bases, and 12 bases lay between the germline ends. The CDR3 is CSASGESGSYNSPLHF. The CDR3 DNA is TGCAGTGCTAGCGGAGAGAGCGGCTCCTATAATTCACCCCTCCACTTT.

The chain has TRBV27 and TRBJ1-5, with D possibly TRBD1 on 5 matching bases. The CDR3 has 17 amino acids. V lost 4 bases and J lost 2, with 18 bases in between. Germline V gene sequence: CDR1 MNHEY, CDR2 SMNVEV (reference sequence). As DNA, the CDR3 is TGTGCCAGCAGTTCCTTGGGGGGACGTTTGGGCAATCAGCCCCAGCATTTT. It yields the protein CASSSLGGRLGNQPQHF.

In this sample, this clonotype turned up many times. The CDR3 sequence: CSVEVYRGGSYNEQFF. CDR3 bases: TGCAGCGTTGAAGTGTATCGAGGCGGGAGCTACAATGAGCAGTTCTTC. The gene calls are TRBV29-1 and TRBJ2-1, with 7 bases lining up with TRBD2. The ends lost 1 base at V and 3 bases at J; junction bases unmatched: 9. CDR3 length: 16 amino acids. CDR1 is SQVTM, CDR2 ANQGSEA, per germline.

This clonotype came up many times. The chain employs TRBV4-3 and TRBJ1-3; D not resolved. The CDR3 is 15 residues long. From germline, CDR1 is LGHNA and CDR2 YSLEER. Trimming left V 2 bases short and J 0 bases short, with 8 bases between. DNA of the CDR3: TGCGCCAGCAGCCAATTAGGCTACTCTGGAAACACCATATATTTT. Its protein product is CASSQLGYSGNTIYF.

This clonotype was seen a few times. J is TRBJ2-7 and V is TRBV7-2; tentatively, D is TRBD1 or TRBD2 (5 bases each). This CDR3 has 12 residues. Germline V gene data show CDR1 as SGHTA and CDR2 as FQGNSA. V was pared by 7 bases and J by 3 bases, with 10 bases between. The CDR3, as DNA: TGTGCCAGCAATAAGGGGAGCTACGAGCAGTACTTC. Its translation is CASNKGSYEQYF.

This clonotype has just a few counts. The chain recombines TRBV4-3 with TRBJ2-1; D is perhaps TRBD2 (5 bases). This CDR3 is 15 amino acids long. Deletions cut 1 base from V and 8 bases from J, with 15 bases between. Germline-derived CDR1 and CDR2 are LGHNA and YSLEER. The CDR3 loop is CASSQGLDGGDEQFF. The CDR3 DNA follows: TGCGCCAGCAGCCAAGGGCTAGACGGAGGAGATGAGCAGTTCTTC.

This clonotype was seen repeatedly, ten times or more. The chain employs TRBV5-1 and TRBJ2-7, with D possibly TRBD2 on 5 matching bases. The CDR3 is made up of 16 amino acids. Trimming took off 1 base at V and 0 bases at J, with 14 bases between the two ends. Germline V gives CDR1 SGHRS, CDR2 YFSETQ. CDR3 residues: CASSLNSGTSSYEQYF. The CDR3 DNA reads as TGCGCCAGCAGCTTGAACAGCGGAACGAGCTCCTACGAGCAGTACTTC.

The chain has TRBV28 and TRBJ2-7; 7 bases map to TRBD1. After removal of 2 bases from V and 2 bases from J, the junction contained 6 bases not matched to a gene. The CDR3 loop spans 15 amino acids. Looked up from germline, CDR1 is MDHEN and CDR2 is SYDVKM. The CDR3 DNA reads TGTGCCAGCAGTTTAATAGGGGGCGGAGCCTACGAGCAGTACTTC. Its translation: CASSLIGGGAYEQYF.

The table lists this clonotype with many counts. The junction differs from germline at one of its ends, possibly a read error. The V and J genes are TRBV9 and TRBJ2-1; D gene unclear. The CDR3 is 14 amino acids. The V gene's germline CDR1 is SGDLS and CDR2 YYNGEE. CDR3 amino acids: CASSVSASHNEQFF. DNA of the CDR3: TGTGCCAGCAGCGTTTCGGCCTCCCACAATGAGCAGTTCTTC.